Presented here are 13 T cell receptor beta chains from one specimen sequenced in a study of blood T cell repertoires in COVID-19. Here immunoSEQ multiplex PCR was the method, and the copy in TCRdb shows in-frame clones only, minus some. The data show about 73,000 clones, 84% seen once. Sequenced material: peripheral blood. These receptors came from a human donor in a cohort sampled during active COVID-19.

The chain has TRBV7-6 and TRBJ2-2; TRBD1 matches 8 bases. Germline CDR1 is SGHVS and CDR2 is FNYEAQ. J gave up 1 base and V 3 bases, and 1 base lay outside the gene matches. The CDR3 loop spans 15 amino acids. CDR3 in DNA: TGTGCCAGCAGCTTTGGGACAGGGAACACCGGGGAGCTGTTTTTT. Encoded protein: CASSFGTGNTGELFF. The whole variable domain, remainder taken from reference TRBV7-6 and TRBJ2-2, is GAGVSQSPRYKVTKRGQDVALRCDPISGHVSLYWYRQALGQGPEFLTYFNYEAQQDKSGLPNDRFSAERPEGSISTLTIQRTEQRDSAMYRCASSFGTGNTGELFFGEGSRLTVL.

In its sample, this clone was seen once. The chain recombines TRBV18 with TRBJ2-5; perhaps TRBD1 as D (6 bases). With 3 bases removed from V and 1 base from J, the gap between germline ends came to 6 bases. The CDR3 loop spans 13 amino acids. The germline V gene encodes CDR1 KGHSH and CDR2 LQKENI. CDR3 region: CASSPRGQETQYF. The CDR3 DNA reads TGTGCCAGCTCACCCAGGGGCCAAGAGACCCAGTACTTC.

This clone has just a few counts. The V call is TRBV19, the J call TRBJ1-5, with 8 nucleotides matching TRBD1. Trimming cost V 5 bases and J 5 bases; bases outside gene matches: 8. This CDR3 is 15 amino acids long. Germline-derived CDR1 and CDR2 are LNHDA and SQIVND (reference sequence). CDR3 in DNA: TGTGCCAGTAGTCCGCCGACAGGGGCTTATCAGCCCCAGCATTTT. As protein: CASSPPTGAYQPQHF.

This clone was counted between two and nine times. This chain joins TRBV28 and TRBJ2-7; D is unclear. Germline assignment: CDR1 MDHEN and CDR2 SYDVKM. The length of the CDR3 is 11 residues. Trimming left V 5 bases short and J 5 bases short, with 7 bases between. The CDR3 coding sequence is TGTGCCAGCAGTCCCCGGGACGAGCAGTACTTC. Its translation is CASSPRDEQYF.

The chain carries TRBV5-1 and TRBJ1-2; D perhaps matches TRBD1 (6 bases). The V gene lost 0 bases and the J gene lost 5 bases, with 11 bases spanning the gap. Germline CDR1 and CDR2: SGHRS and YFSETQ. The CDR3 sequence is 14 residues long. The CDR3 DNA sequence: TGCGCCAGCAGCTTGGAACAGGGAAAGTATGGCTACACCTTC. This gives the protein CASSLEQGKYGYTF.

The gene calls are TRBV28 and TRBJ2-2, with 7 bases fitting TRBD1. J was trimmed by 6 bases and V by 9 bases; bases with no gene match: 7. From germline, CDR1 is MDHEN and CDR2 SYDVKM. CDR3 length equals 13 residues. The CDR3 nucleotides are TGTGCCAGTATACAGGGGATTGCCGGGGAGCTGTTTTTT. It is translated as CASIQGIAGELFF.

This chain joins TRBV7-9 and TRBJ1-4; D remains ambiguous. Germline V CDR1 and CDR2: SEHNR, FQNEAQ (reference sequence). The CDR3 is 14 amino acids. The V gene lost 2 bases and the J gene lost 2 bases, with 6 bases spanning the gap. CDR3 amino acids: CASSLTATNEKLFF. DNA for the CDR3: TGTGCCAGCAGCTTAACAGCCACTAATGAAAAACTGTTTTTT.

This clone was seen once. The V gene is TRBV3-1 (or the pseudogene TRBV3-2), the J gene TRBJ2-5, with TRBD2 identical over 14 bases. The V gene's germline CDR1 is LGHDT and CDR2 YNNKEL (reference sequence). V shed 1 base and J 5 bases; nucleotides not matched to a gene: 15. CDR3 length: 20 residues. The CDR3 is CASSQVSGTSGGRGFETQYF. For the CDR3, the DNA is TGTGCCAGCAGCCAAGTCTCCGGGACTAGCGGGGGAAGGGGTTTTGAGACCCAGTACTTC.

This chain uses TRBV18 with TRBJ2-1; D remains ambiguous. The length of the CDR3 is 14 residues. The V end was cut by 0 bases, the J end by 0 bases, with 3 bases between. Germline V CDR1 and CDR2: KGHSH, LQKENI. The CDR3 sequence is CASSPPSSYNEQFF. The CDR3 DNA reads TGTGCCAGCTCACCACCGAGCTCCTACAATGAGCAGTTCTTC.

The V gene is TRBV19, the J gene TRBJ1-5; 7 bases fit TRBD1. With V trimmed by 9 bases and J by 3 bases, 5 bases remained unmatched. The CDR3 runs 13 residues. Per the germline V gene, CDR1 is LNHDA and CDR2 is SQIVND (reference sequence). CDR3 DNA sequence: TGTGCCAGCTGGGGGACAGACAATCAGCCCCAGCATTTT. As protein: CASWGTDNQPQHF.

The chain uses TRBV9 and TRBJ2-7; TRBD1 aligns across 8 bases. The V gene's germline CDR1 is SGDLS and CDR2 YYNGEE. This CDR3 has 14 amino acids. V lost 4 bases, J lost 1 base, and 4 bases stayed unmatched. The CDR3 nucleotides read TGTGCCAGCAGCCCTACAGGGGGTTCCTACGAGCAGTACTTC. Protein: CASSPTGGSYEQYF.

This clone has more than one count but fewer than ten. The chain has TRBV9 and TRBJ2-5; the match to TRBD2 covers 8 bases. V gave up 3 bases and J gave up 5 bases; unmatched junction bases: 12. The CDR3 is 16 residues long. Germline assignment: CDR1 SGDLS and CDR2 YYNGEE. The CDR3 sequence is CASSANTGLERETQYF. The CDR3 nucleotides read TGTGCCAGCAGCGCCAATACGGGACTAGAAAGGGAGACCCAGTACTTC.

This clone has just a few counts. The rearrangement joins TRBV11-2 to TRBJ2-1; tentative D call: TRBD2 (5 bases). Trimming took off 5 bases at V and 2 bases at J, with 13 bases between the two ends. The CDR3 extends over 15 amino acids. Germline lookup yields CDR1 SGHAT and CDR2 FQNNGV. The CDR3 region is CASSLDFQAYNEQFF. The CDR3 DNA is TGTGCCAGCAGCCTGGACTTTCAAGCCTACAATGAGCAGTTCTTC.